These 11 T cell receptor beta chains were all obtained from the same sample, sequenced in a study of cytomegalovirus exposure and HLA in healthy donors listed by TCRdb under 2017. The method was the immunoSEQ multiplex PCR assay. A mixture of 60 forward primers for TCR Vbeta segments and 13 reverse primers for TCR Jbeta segments was used in the multiplex PCR. TCRdb obtained this table from immuneACCESS and retained in-frame rearrangements with V and J assigned. These tables miss some clones; where compared with another copy, unresolved V genes account for less than half of the shortfall, and the remainder is unexplained. The sample records fewer than 200,000 clones, around four fifths of which are singletons. Of the sample, around 1.5% falls within the top ten clones. The sample consisted of PBMCs. These receptors were collected from a man between 50 and 59 years old in good health and CMV-seronegative.

The chain joins TRBV6-6 to TRBJ2-1; 10 nucleotides agree with TRBD2. V shed 6 bases, J shed 6 bases, and the junction held 8 bases outside the gene matches. The germline V gene encodes CDR1 MNHNY and CDR2 SVGAGI (reference sequence). The CDR3 is made up of 15 amino acids. CDR3 nucleotides: TGTGCCAGCAGCATAAAGCGGGGGGGAAGCAATGAGCAGTTCTTC. Translating it yields CASSIKRGGSNEQFF.

V and J are TRBV28 and TRBJ2-6; D is perhaps TRBD1 (6 bases). V was pared by 3 bases and J by 2 bases, with 20 bases between. The CDR3 extends over 19 amino acids. Germline values: CDR1 MDHEN, CDR2 SYDVKM. The CDR3 is CASSLNLGTWHPGANVLTF. CDR3 in DNA: TGTGCCAGCAGTTTGAATTTGGGGACATGGCACCCTGGGGCCAACGTCCTGACTTTC.

The chain combines TRBV19 with TRBJ2-1; D perhaps matches TRBD2 (6 bases). The CDR3 has 15 residues. Per the germline V gene, CDR1 is LNHDA and CDR2 is SQIVND (reference sequence). V was clipped by 5 bases and J by 5 bases, with 16 bases between them. The CDR3 protein is CASSSAGTGNNEQFF. In DNA form, the CDR3 reads TGTGCCAGTAGTTCGGCGGGGACGGGGAACAATGAGCAGTTCTTC.

V usage is TRBV27 and J usage is TRBJ1-4, with 10 bases lining up with TRBD1. Germline CDR1 reads MNHEY; CDR2 reads SMNVEV (reference sequence). V shed 7 bases, J shed 0 bases, and the junction held 5 bases outside the gene matches. This CDR3 has 16 amino acids. The CDR3 is CASTGQGPPTNEKLFF. The CDR3 DNA follows: TGTGCCAGCACGGGACAGGGGCCGCCAACTAATGAAAAACTGTTTTTT. Full variable domain (rest looked up from reference TRBV27 and TRBJ1-4): EAQVTQNPRYLITVTGKKLTVTCSQNMNHEYMSWYRQDPGLGLRQIYYSMNVEVTDKGDVPEGYKVSRKEKRNFPLILESPSPNQTSLYFCASTGQGPPTNEKLFFGSGTQLSVL.

Notes on this clone: This sample also contains other DNA sequences that code for the same CDR3. The chain joins TRBV5-6 to TRBJ1-2; D ambiguous. CDR3 size: 14 residues. Between the trimmed V and J ends, which lost 5 bases and 7 bases, there was a span of 18 bases. CDR1 SGHDT and CDR2 YYEEEE come from the germline V gene. CDR3 protein: CASRLLPGKIGYTF. CDR3 in DNA: TGTGCCAGCAGATTACTTCCGGGAAAGATTGGCTACACCTTC.

This chain joins TRBV9 and TRBJ2-3; 9 bases are shared with TRBD2. CDR3 length equals 16 residues. J lost 2 bases, V lost 0 bases, and 4 bases had no gene match. Germline CDR1 reads SGDLS; CDR2 reads YYNGEE. The CDR3 DNA is TGTGCCAGCAGCGTAGGTGCGGGAGGGTACACAGATACGCAGTATTTT. This translates into CASSVGAGGYTDTQYF.

The chain carries TRBV7-2 and TRBJ2-7, with 7 bases identical to TRBD2. There are 14 residues in the CDR3. The germline V gene encodes CDR1 SGHTA and CDR2 FQGNSA. The junction had 4 bases not matched to a gene; V was cut back by 3 bases and J by 2 bases. CDR3 bases: TGTGCCAGCAGCTTTGCGGGAGAGGCCTACGAGCAGTACTTC. Amino acids: CASSFAGEAYEQYF. The variable domain in full, with the rest retrieved from reference TRBV7-2 and TRBJ2-7, is GAGVSQSPSNKVTEKGKDVELRCDPISGHTALYWYRQSLGQGLEFLIYFQGNSAPDKSGLPSDRFSAERTGGSVSTLTIQRTQQEDSAVYLCASSFAGEAYEQYFGPGTRLTVT.

The chain has TRBV7-6 and TRBJ1-2; 7 bases agree with TRBD1. Germline-derived CDR1 and CDR2 are SGHVS and FNYEAQ. The CDR3 length is 14 residues. V lost 1 base and J lost 6; bases outside the gene matches: 5. The CDR3 loop is CASSLVDQGDGYTF. CDR3 DNA: TGTGCCAGCAGCTTAGTGGATCAGGGGGATGGCTACACCTTC. The full variable domain, rest sourced from reference TRBV7-6 and TRBJ1-2, is GAGVSQSPRYKVTKRGQDVALRCDPISGHVSLYWYRQALGQGPEFLTYFNYEAQQDKSGLPNDRFSAERPEGSISTLTIQRTEQRDSAMYRCASSLVDQGDGYTFGSGTRLTVV.

V gene TRBV5-6 combines with J gene TRBJ1-1; TRBD1 is a possible D gene (5 bases). Trimming took off 3 bases at V and 1 base at J, with 10 bases between the two ends. The length of the CDR3 is 14 residues. CDR1 SGHDT and CDR2 YYEEEE come from the germline V gene. CDR3 DNA sequence: TGTGCCAGCAGCTCACCGGACAAGAACACTGAAGCTTTCTTT. Amino acid sequence: CASSSPDKNTEAFF.

The chain combines TRBV5-4 with TRBJ2-2; 11 bases line up with TRBD2. Germline trimming cut 4 bases from V and 6 bases from J; bases unmatched to any gene: 8. CDR1 and CDR2 (germline): SGHNT, YYREEE (reference sequence). This CDR3 has 16 residues. The DNA for the CDR3 is TGTGCCAGCAGCGCTAAACTAGCGGGGGAGGCCGGGGAGCTGTTTTTT. Amino acids: CASSAKLAGEAGELFF.

This clone showed up just a few times. The chain uses TRBV4-3 and TRBJ2-7; D possibly corresponds to TRBD1 (6 bases). The CDR3 is made up of 14 amino acids. Trimming stripped 4 bases from V and 3 bases from J, with 13 bases between. The germline V gene encodes CDR1 LGHNA and CDR2 YSLEER. Here the CDR3 reads CASSRATGYYEQYF. CDR3 coding DNA: TGCGCCAGCAGCCGAGCGACAGGCTACTACGAGCAGTACTTC.